What follows are 20 T cell receptor beta chains derived from one specimen sequenced in a study of spatial heterogeneity in lung cancer. Study-wide findings and caveats: In tumors, expanded intratumoral alpha and beta TCR counts tracked mutation counts.

Their target antigens are unknown. Time point: sample taken at primary tumor resection. TCRdb re-derived calls from the 5' RACE reads in MiXCR, one entry per CDR3 protein. This table has more than 9,000 distinct CDR3 sequences, 6% to 7% appearing once. The sample consisted of lung tumor tissue, taken at surgery. Every receptor here comes from a male donor with early-stage non-small cell lung cancer.

This clonotype came up many times. The CDR3 DNA follows: TGTGCCAGCAGTATCCGACTAGCGGGGGCAGGGGCCAAAAACATTCAGTACTTC. Translation: CASSIRLAGAGAKNIQYF. The genes are TRBV6-1 and TRBJ2-4, with TRBD2 identical over 12 bases. The CDR3 has 18 residues. J lost 1 base, V lost 5 bases, and 9 bases had no gene match. In germline, CDR1 is MNHNS, CDR2 SASEGT.

The V gene is TRBV20-1, the J gene TRBJ1-5; 7 positions agree with TRBD1. V lost 3 bases, J lost 3 bases, and 11 bases stayed unmatched. This CDR3 has 16 residues. CDR1 DFQATT and CDR2 SNEGSKA come from the germline V gene (reference sequence). The CDR3 here is CSASGVGGWSNQPQHF. Written as DNA, the CDR3 is TGCAGTGCTAGTGGTGTAGGGGGCTGGTCCAATCAGCCCCAGCATTTT.

This clonotype was counted at least ten times. The chain employs TRBV27 and TRBJ1-6; no clear D. The CDR3 loop spans 14 amino acids. Germline values: CDR1 MNHEY, CDR2 SMNVEV (reference sequence). Between the trimmed V and J ends, which lost 6 bases and 2 bases, there was a span of 8 bases. This CDR3 reads CASRLRTYNSPLHF. CDR3 in DNA: TGTGCCAGCAGGCTTAGAACCTATAATTCACCCCTCCACTTT.

This clonotype is labeled medium-sized. The chain is built from TRBV10-3 and TRBJ1-6; 8 bases align to TRBD1. The CDR3 runs 17 residues. Per the germline V gene, CDR1 is ENHRY and CDR2 is SYGVKD. The V gene end was trimmed by 2 bases and the J gene end by 7 bases; junction bases not matched to a gene: 10. CDR3 in amino acids: CAISERGLTGVNSPLHF. In DNA form, the CDR3 reads TGTGCCATCAGTGAGCGGGGCCTGACAGGGGTAAATTCACCCCTCCACTTT.

This clonotype was detected many times. The chain combines TRBV28 with TRBJ1-2; 8 bases line up with TRBD1. Trimming removed 7 bases from V and 7 bases from J; junction bases left unmatched: 17. Germline assignment: CDR1 MDHEN and CDR2 SYDVKM. The CDR3 has 16 amino acids. The DNA of the CDR3 is TGTGCCAGCAAGCTGGGCTCCGAGACAGGGGTGGGTGGCTACACCTTC. Amino acids: CASKLGSETGVGGYTF.

This clonotype was seen repeatedly, ten times or more. This chain joins TRBV28 and TRBJ2-1; unclear D gene. CDR1 MDHEN and CDR2 SYDVKM come from the germline V gene. V was shortened by 9 bases and J by 9 bases, with 9 bases between the two germline ends. The CDR3 spans 10 residues. CDR3 nucleotides: TGTGCCAGTCTAGGTGGTGAGCAGTTCTTC. Its translation: CASLGGEQFF.

CDR3 coding DNA: TGTGCCAGCAGTAGGGCCCTTGAAGCTTTCTTT. It codes for CASSRALEAFF. The V and J genes are TRBV28 and TRBJ1-1, with D unclear. The CDR3 sequence is 11 residues long. CDR1 is MDHEN, CDR2 SYDVKM, per germline. V was pared by 5 bases and J by 7 bases, with 8 bases between.

This clonotype was observed at least ten times. The CDR3 region has the DNA TGTGCCAGCAGTTCGGGACAGGGGAGGTTTGGCACTGAAGCTTTCTTT. Protein product: CASSSGQGRFGTEAFF. This rearrangement joins TRBV27 to TRBJ1-1, with 10 nucleotides matching TRBD1. The CDR3 loop spans 16 amino acids. CDR1 and CDR2 from the germline V gene are MNHEY and SMNVEV (reference sequence). Losses at the gene ends were 4 bases for V and 4 bases for J; bases not matched to a gene: 9.

This clonotype has a count of ten or more. This chain connects TRBV29-1 to TRBJ1-3, with D uncertain. Trimming removed 2 bases at V and 2 bases at J, with 4 bases between. This CDR3 spans 12 amino acids. Germline CDR1 is SQVTM and CDR2 is ANQGSEA. The CDR3 sequence is CSVETAGNTIYF. CDR3 coding DNA: TGCAGCGTTGAAACAGCTGGAAACACCATATATTTT.

The sample holds many counts of this clonotype. The V call is TRBV7-6, the J call TRBJ1-1; D unresolved. The CDR3 extends over 14 amino acids. In germline, CDR1 is SGHVS, CDR2 FNYEAQ. V dropped 4 bases and J dropped 1 base, with 10 bases sitting between them. In DNA, the CDR3 is TGTGCCAGCAGCTCCGGAACGAAGAACACTGAAGCTTTCTTT. It is translated as CASSSGTKNTEAFF.

This clonotype has at least ten counts. The chain joins TRBV20-1 to TRBJ2-3; D perhaps matches TRBD2 (6 bases). This CDR3 spans 14 amino acids. V gave up 4 bases and J gave up 5 bases, with 16 bases separating them. Germline V gene sequence: CDR1 DFQATT, CDR2 SNEGSKA (reference sequence). The CDR3 DNA follows: TGCAGTGCTATTAATCGGAGGGGTGGAGATACGCAGTATTTT. Translating it yields CSAINRRGGDTQYF.

This clonotype ranks as medium-sized. The chain joins TRBV7-2 to TRBJ1-4, with unresolved D. Germline CDR1 and CDR2: SGHTA and FQGNSA. The CDR3 consists of 14 residues. Trimming cost V 2 bases and J 8 bases, with 12 bases left between them. The CDR3, as DNA: TGTGCCAGCAGCTTAAGAGGGCCCGAAGAAAAACTGTTTTTT. The encoded protein is CASSLRGPEEKLFF.

This clonotype was seen a handful of times. This rearrangement joins TRBV27 to TRBJ2-1; weak D call: TRBD2 (5 bases). Germline V gene sequence: CDR1 MNHEY, CDR2 SMNVEV (reference sequence). There are 14 residues in the CDR3. V shed 3 bases and J shed 9 bases, with 15 bases lying between them. CDR3 in amino acids: CASSFNHPGGEQFF. The CDR3 DNA reads TGTGCCAGCAGTTTCAACCACCCCGGAGGTGAGCAGTTCTTC.

This clonotype was found many times. The chain combines TRBV7-9 with TRBJ2-3; D gene ambiguous. V lost 3 bases and J 3 bases, leaving 7 bases between the germline ends. Germline V lookup: CDR1 SEHNR, CDR2 FQNEAQ (reference sequence). This CDR3 spans 13 amino acids. CDR3 region: CASSFIVTDTQYF. CDR3 in DNA: TGTGCCAGCAGCTTCATTGTGACAGATACGCAGTATTTT.

This clonotype was found many times. CDR3 DNA: TGCGCCAGCAAGGCTAGCGGGATTATGGATACGCAGTATTTT. It encodes CASKASGIMDTQYF. The rearrangement joins TRBV5-1 to TRBJ2-3, with 9 bases matching TRBD2. This CDR3 has 14 amino acids. Germline V lookup: CDR1 SGHRS, CDR2 YFSETQ. Germline trimming cut 6 bases from V and 6 bases from J; bases unmatched to any gene: 8.

In its sample, this clonotype was seen many times. This chain connects TRBV30 to TRBJ2-5; 7 bases agree with TRBD2. CDR1 is GTSNPN, CDR2 SVGIG, per germline (reference sequence). V was pared by 1 base and J by 3 bases, with 5 bases of the junction left unmatched. CDR3 length: 14 residues. CDR3: CAWSGGGKKETQYF. The CDR3 DNA follows: TGTGCCTGGAGTGGCGGGGGAAAGAAAGAGACCCAGTACTTC.

This clonotype counts as medium-sized. The V gene is TRBV29-1, the J gene TRBJ2-7; possibly TRBD1 for D (5 bases). Germline-derived CDR1 and CDR2 are SQVTM and ANQGSEA. The CDR3 is 12 residues long. The V end was cut by 4 bases, the J end by 3 bases, with 10 bases between. In nucleotides, the CDR3 is TGCAGCGTTGTTGGACAAATCTACGAGCAGTACTTC. Its translation is CSVVGQIYEQYF.

This clonotype was seen ten or more times. CDR3 amino acids: CSASGTGLSGNTIYF. The CDR3 nucleotides read TGCAGTGCCTCGGGGACAGGACTCTCTGGAAACACCATATATTTT. The chain couples TRBV20-1 to TRBJ1-3; 8 nucleotides agree with TRBD1. The germline gives CDR1 DFQATT, CDR2 SNEGSKA (reference sequence). V was clipped by 6 bases and J by 0 bases; unmatched bases: 7. This CDR3 spans 15 amino acids.

This clonotype has only a few counts. V and J are TRBV5-1 and TRBJ2-3, with a tentative D call TRBD1 (6 bases). V was pared by 4 bases and J by 2 bases, with 11 bases between. Germline values: CDR1 SGHRS, CDR2 YFSETQ. The CDR3 loop spans 14 amino acids. The CDR3 region has the DNA TGCGCCAGCAGCGATGGACAGAACACAGATACGCAGTATTTT. Translating gives CASSDGQNTDTQYF.

This clonotype has a count of ten or more. CDR3 region: CASSLRYPQYF. CDR3 nucleotide sequence: TGTGCCAGCAGTTTACGGTATCCGCAGTATTTT. The chain couples TRBV28 to TRBJ2-3; D gene unclear. V lost 2 bases, J lost 10 bases, and 7 bases lay in between. Germline V gives CDR1 MDHEN, CDR2 SYDVKM. The CDR3 is made up of 11 amino acids.